The 5 T cell receptor beta chains presented below share a single source sample, sequenced in a study of blood T cell repertoires in COVID-19. Assay used: immunoSEQ multiplex PCR; TCRdb lists only in-frame clones, some missing. The sample has under 150,000 clones; roughly 86% are singletons. Source material: peripheral blood. The receptors were sampled from a human donor in a cohort sampled during active COVID-19.

The chain carries TRBV7-4 and TRBJ1-5; 11 nucleotides match TRBD1. CDR3 length equals 16 residues. CDR1 is SGHVT and CDR2 is SQSDAQ in the germline V gene. After removal of 1 base from V and 5 bases from J, the junction contained 4 bases not matched to a gene. The CDR3 bases are TGTGCCAGCAGCTTAGGGACAGGGGGCCCATATCAGCCCCAGCATTTT. This gives the protein CASSLGTGGPYQPQHF.

The chain employs TRBV9 and TRBJ1-6; the D gene is possibly TRBD1 (6 bases). V lost 2 bases and J lost 10, with 16 bases in between. The CDR3 runs to 15 residues. The germline V gene encodes CDR1 SGDLS and CDR2 YYNGEE. As DNA, the CDR3 is TGTGCCAGCAGCGTGGACGGGACACCGAACTCACCCCTCCACTTT. Its translation is CASSVDGTPNSPLHF. The full variable domain, with the rest looked up from reference TRBV9 and TRBJ1-6, is DSGVTQTPKHLITATGQRVTLRCSPRSGDLSVYWYQQSLDQGLQFLIQYYNGEERAKGNILERFSAQQFPDLHSELNLSSLELGDSALYFCASSVDGTPNSPLHFGNGTRLTVT.

The rearrangement joins TRBV5-5 to TRBJ1-1; no reliable D call. The CDR3 totals 14 residues. The V end was cut by 0 bases, the J end by 2 bases, with 8 bases between. Germline lookup yields CDR1 SGHKS and CDR2 YYEKEE (reference sequence). This CDR3 reads CASSLVRANTEAFF. CDR3 DNA sequence: TGTGCCAGCAGCTTGGTCCGAGCAAACACTGAAGCTTTCTTT.

As DNA, the CDR3 is TGTGCCAGCAGCCCATATACCACGGACTATGACAGGGTTCCCTCCTACGAGCAGTACTTC. Its translation: CASSPYTTDYDRVPSYEQYF. The chain combines TRBV28 with TRBJ2-7, with D tentatively TRBD1 (7 bases). CDR3 length: 20 amino acids. Germline values: CDR1 MDHEN, CDR2 SYDVKM. Trimming cost V 6 bases and J 0 bases, with 30 bases left between them.

The CDR3 loop reads CASSFLVDTGELFF. The CDR3, as DNA: TGCGCCAGCAGCTTCTTAGTTGACACCGGGGAGCTGTTTTTT. The rearrangement joins TRBV5-1 to TRBJ2-2; no definite D call. Germline V lookup: CDR1 SGHRS, CDR2 YFSETQ. The length of the CDR3 is 14 residues. The V gene lost 2 bases and the J gene lost 3 bases, with 8 bases spanning the gap.